The sequence of this T cell receptor beta chain was determined in a study of blood T cell repertoires in COVID-19. Across the whole study: Acute-phase and convalescent COVID-19 samples originated in the United States, Italy and Spain. In each case, the material was cDNA or gDNA derived from T cells, B-cell-depleted T cells, or PBMCs.

Per the study methods: Reference gene primer amplification gave estimated nucleated cell counts. TCRdb keeps only in-frame clones here, not all; method: immunoSEQ multiplex PCR. V and J calls and clone size are copied from that table; D and trimming were computed from the DNA. Found here are more than 200,000 clones, about 88% of them singletons; the top ten hold 2% to 2.5%. Germline CDR1 and CDR2: SGHTA and FQGNSA. This CDR3 is 15 amino acids long. V dropped 5 bases and J dropped 0 bases, with 11 bases sitting between them. The chain has TRBV7-2 and TRBJ1-5, with D uncertain. The sequence came from a woman in her thirties or forties who had recovered from COVID-19. The specimen sequenced was peripheral blood. CDR3 sequence reads: CASSRGPNSNQPQHF. CDR3 nucleotides: TGTGCCAGCAGCCGGGGTCCTAATAGCAATCAGCCCCAGCATTTT.